The 5 T cell receptor beta chains in this list originate from one sample, sequenced in a study of beta chain features in type 1 diabetes. Findings and caveats of the study: When Type 1 diabetes patients were examined, their TCRB CDR3s proved moderately but significantly shorter in all four CD4+ subsets.

These receptors have no known antigen. cDNA synthesis used the whole RNA isolate, giving expressed TCRB sequences. Clones were sequenced by immunoSEQ multiplex PCR, and TCRdb holds only the in-frame ones, with some missing. The sample has under 300,000 clones; over 20% are singletons. The specimen was naive CD4+ T cells from blood. All receptors derive from a woman in her thirties or forties with type 1 diabetes.

This clone was picked up a small number of times. The chain recombines TRBV29-1 with TRBJ2-1, with 10 bases fitting TRBD1. From germline, CDR1 is SQVTM and CDR2 ANQGSEA. V lost 6 bases to trimming and J lost 9 bases; unmatched junction nucleotides: 11. The CDR3 covers 14 residues. The chain's CDR3 is CSVSGTGVWSEQFF. The DNA of the CDR3 is TGCAGCGTCTCCGGGACAGGGGTATGGAGTGAGCAGTTCTTC.

This clone appeared a few times. The chain is built from TRBV6-6 and TRBJ2-1; D not certain. With 6 bases removed from V and 0 bases from J, the gap between germline ends came to 9 bases. CDR1 and CDR2 from the germline V gene are MNHNY and SVGAGI (reference sequence). CDR3 length equals 14 residues. CDR3 amino acids: CASSPSNSYNEQFF. The CDR3, as DNA: TGTGCCAGCAGCCCCTCTAACTCCTACAATGAGCAGTTCTTC.

This clone was counted between two and nine times. This same CDR3 is encoded by further DNA sequences in the sample. This rearrangement joins TRBV30 to TRBJ1-2, with 8 bases lining up with TRBD1. The CDR3 has 13 residues. Germline CDR1 and CDR2: GTSNPN and SVGIG (reference sequence). Trimming cost V 1 base and J 5 bases; bases outside gene matches: 3. CDR3 region: CAWSADRGYGYTF. The CDR3 DNA reads as TGTGCCTGGAGTGCCGACAGGGGATATGGCTACACCTTC.

This clone was seen a handful of times. The rearrangement links TRBV7-9 to TRBJ1-1; possible D gene TRBD1, 5 bases. There are 13 residues in the CDR3. CDR1 is SEHNR and CDR2 is FQNEAQ in the germline V gene (reference sequence). V lost 11 bases and J lost 4, with 17 bases in between. DNA of the CDR3: TGTGCCTTCGGGAGGGGAGTGAGCACTGAAGCTTTCTTT. Its protein product is CAFGRGVSTEAFF.

Here the CDR3 reads CASSPRQTTGELFF. The CDR3 DNA is TGTGCCAGCTCACCACGACAGACCACCGGGGAGCTGTTTTTT. V and J are TRBV18 and TRBJ2-2; D is perhaps TRBD1 (5 bases). Trimming removed 1 base at V and 4 bases at J, with 7 bases between. Germline V gene data show CDR1 as KGHSH and CDR2 as LQKENI. The CDR3 is 14 residues long.